Listed below are T cell receptor beta chains from one sample, sequenced in a study of control samples from healthy donors and cancer patients. Some clones are missing from TCRdb's copy, which holds only in-frame ones; the method was immunoSEQ multiplex PCR. The table shows under 150,000 clones, with over 85% occurring only once. The sequencing input was blood. The receptors come from a man aged 25-40 years in good health. The CDR3 runs from the conserved cysteine through the conserved F or W. A D gene is named only where the DNA matches it firmly. Size is omitted from some rows. Given values are once, few, many or a class for expanded clones.

>TRBV21-1|NA|NA|TRBJ1-6
CASSKGARGGTCYNSPLHF
TGTGCCAGCAGCAAAGGGGCCCGAGGGGGAACATGCTATAATTCACCCCTCCACTTT
>TRBV3-1/TRBV3-2|NA|TRBD1|TRBJ1-2
CASSLEGARGYTF
TGTGCCAGCAGCTTAGAGGGGGCACGTGGCTACACCTTC
>TRBV2|NA|TRBD1|TRBJ2-5
CASSAGTGEETQYF
TGTGCCAGCAGTGCCGGGACAGGGGAAGAGACCCAGTACTTC
>TRBV19|NA|NA|TRBJ1-2
CASNFRGGYTF
TGTGCCAGTAATTTTAGGGGTGGCTACACCTTC
>TRBV25-1|NA|NA|TRBJ1-3
CASSWSYSGNTIYF
TGTGCCAGCAGTTGGTCCTACTCTGGAAACACCATATATTTT
>TRBV7-9|once|NA|TRBJ1-1
CASSLWGALTLNTEAFF
TGTGCCAGCAGCTTATGGGGGGCCCTGACCCTGAACACTGAAGCTTTCTTT
>TRBV5-4|NA|NA|TRBJ1-2
CASGEGGELSFVNYGYTF
TGTGCCAGCGGGGAGGGCGGCGAACTATCCTTCGTTAACTATGGCTACACCTTC
>TRBV25-1|NA|NA|TRBJ2-2
CASSLRGGGDAGELFF
TGTGCCAGCAGCCTGCGAGGAGGGGGCGATGCCGGGGAGCTGTTTTTT
>TRBV10-3|NA|NA|TRBJ1-3
CAISEVGLRSGNTIYF
TGTGCCATCAGTGAGGTTGGACTCCGCTCTGGAAACACCATATATTTT
>TRBV6-5|NA|TRBD1|TRBJ1-4
CASSLRTGDEKLFF
TGTGCCAGCAGTTTGAGGACAGGGGACGAAAAACTGTTTTTT
>TRBV27|NA|NA|TRBJ1-5
CASSLSYRAHQPQHF
TGTGCCAGCAGTTTATCGTACAGGGCCCATCAGCCCCAGCATTTT
>TRBV24-1|NA|NA|TRBJ1-1
CATGEGTEAFF
TGTGCCACCGGAGAGGGCACTGAAGCTTTCTTT
>TRBV18|NA|NA|TRBJ1-4
CASSPPTDNEKLFF
TGTGCCAGCTCACCACCGACGGATAATGAAAAACTGTTTTTT
>TRBV5-1|NA|NA|TRBJ1-2
CASSWDTKTNYGYTF
TGCGCCAGCAGCTGGGACACTAAGACTAACTATGGCTACACCTTC
>TRBV6-1|once|NA|TRBJ1-5
CASSDGRRGASDQPQHF
TGTGCCAGCAGTGATGGTAGGCGCGGGGCCAGTGATCAGCCCCAGCATTTT
>TRBV2|NA|NA|TRBJ1-6
CASSEELANSPLHF
TGTGCCAGCAGTGAAGAGTTGGCGAATTCACCCCTCCACTTT
>TRBV15|few|NA|TRBJ1-5
CATSRDGAGNQPQHF
TGTGCCACCAGCAGAGATGGGGCGGGCAATCAGCCCCAGCATTTT
>TRBV10-3|NA|NA|TRBJ1-1
CAIRDSRNGEAFF
TGTGCCATCAGGGACAGCCGAAATGGTGAAGCTTTCTTT
>TRBV2|NA|NA|TRBJ2-1
CASSRTSTEQFF
TGTGCCAGCAGCCGTACTAGCACTGAGCAGTTCTTC
>TRBV27|once|NA|TRBJ1-5
CASSFLRNQPQHF
TGTGCCAGCAGTTTTCTGAGGAATCAGCCCCAGCATTTT
>TRBV4-1|NA|TRBD2|TRBJ2-3
CASSQDPGAAGGSTDTQYF
TGCGCCAGCAGCCAAGATCCGGGGGCAGCGGGGGGGAGCACAGATACGCAGTATTTT
>TRBV18|once|NA|TRBJ1-5
CASSSSRGDLTYQPQHF
TGTGCCAGCTCATCCTCCCGGGGGGACCTTACTTATCAGCCCCAGCATTTT
>TRBV6-5|NA|NA|TRBJ2-3
CASSPLGGSTDTQYF
TGTGCCAGCAGCCCCTTGGGGGGTTCCACAGATACGCAGTATTTT
>TRBV3-1/TRBV3-2|NA|NA|TRBJ1-5
CASSQAGYQPQHF
TGTGCCAGCAGCCAAGCCGGTTATCAGCCCCAGCATTTT
>TRBV7-2|NA|NA|TRBJ1-2
CASSRSPGSDGYTF
TGTGCCAGCAGTCGATCTCCAGGGTCAGATGGCTACACCTTC
>TRBV6-1|NA|NA|TRBJ1-2
CASSEFGTLNYGYTF
TGTGCCAGCAGTGAATTTGGGACACTTAACTATGGCTACACCTTC
>TRBV5-1|once|NA|TRBJ1-5
CASSVAQGDQPQHF
TGCGCCAGCAGCGTTGCTCAGGGAGATCAGCCCCAGCATTTT
>TRBV11-2|NA|NA|TRBJ2-3
CASSLETFTDAQYF
TGTGCCAGCAGCTTAGAAACCTTCACAGATGCGCAGTATTTT
>TRBV27|NA|NA|TRBJ1-6
CASSLTRTYNSPLHF
TGTGCCAGCAGTTTAACGAGGACATATAATTCACCCCTCCACTTT
>TRBV7-9|NA|TRBD1|TRBJ1-1
CASSLVSQGVAFF
TGTGCCAGCAGCTTAGTATCACAGGGGGTTGCTTTCTTT
>TRBV6-5|NA|TRBD2|TRBJ2-2
CASSNSGGGGELFF
TGTGCCAGCAGTAATAGCGGGGGTGGCGGGGAGCTGTTTTTT
>TRBV7-6|NA|TRBD1|TRBJ1-6
CASSLTVKGAENSPLHF
TGTGCCAGCAGCTTAACTGTGAAGGGGGCGGAAAATTCACCCCTCCACTTT
>TRBV5-1|NA|NA|TRBJ1-1
CASSSDGGGTEAFF
TGCGCCAGCAGCTCGGACGGTGGGGGCACTGAAGCTTTCTTT
>TRBV12-3/TRBV12-4|NA|TRBD2|TRBJ2-3
CAGGTTDTQYF
TGCGCGGGGGGGACTACGGATACGCAGTATTTT
>TRBV5-6|NA|TRBD1|TRBJ2-1
CASSRQDRGRGDNEQFF
TGTGCCAGCAGCAGACAGGACAGGGGGAGGGGTGACAATGAGCAGTTCTTC
>TRBV9|NA|NA|TRBJ1-4
CASSVGRTNEKLFF
TGTGCCAGCAGCGTAGGGAGGACTAATGAAAAACTGTTTTTT
>TRBV7-6|NA|NA|TRBJ2-2
CASHTTGMNTGELFF
TGTGCCAGCCACACAACAGGGATGAACACCGGGGAGCTGTTTTTT
>TRBV7-8|NA|NA|TRBJ2-2
CASSLVSGGASGELFF
TGTGCCAGCAGCTTAGTGTCGGGGGGCGCGTCCGGGGAGCTGTTTTTT
>TRBV28|few|NA|TRBJ1-6
CASSDQPNSPLHF
TGTGCCAGCTCCGATCAGCCCAATTCACCCCTCCACTTT
>TRBV7-8|NA|NA|TRBJ1-1
CASTPRANTEAFF
TGTGCCAGCACCCCCCGGGCGAACACTGAAGCTTTCTTT
>TRBV29-1|NA|NA|TRBJ1-2
CSGAHVDGYTF
TGCAGCGGGGCGCACGTTGATGGCTACACCTTC
>TRBV3-1/TRBV3-2|NA|NA|TRBJ2-5
CASSQEGTAHSAQYF
TGTGCCAGCAGCCAAGAAGGGACTGCCCACAGCGCCCAGTACTTC
>TRBV5-5|few|NA|TRBJ1-5
CASTPGSQGDQPQHF
TGTGCCAGCACCCCGGGATCACAGGGCGATCAGCCCCAGCATTTT
>TRBV5-1|NA|NA|TRBJ1-3
CASSLALGTTGNTIYF
TGCGCCAGCAGCTTGGCCTTAGGGACGACTGGAAACACCATATATTTT
>TRBV19|once|NA|TRBJ2-7
CASSTARGYEQYF
TGTGCCAGTAGTACCGCTCGGGGCTACGAGCAGTACTTC
>TRBV4-1|NA|TRBD2|TRBJ2-2
CASSRAWGGTGELFF
TGCGCCAGCAGCCGGGCGTGGGGGGGCACCGGGGAGCTGTTTTTT
>TRBV9|NA|NA|TRBJ2-3
CASSVGGVADTQYF
TGTGCCAGCAGCGTAGGGGGGGTGGCAGATACGCAGTATTTT
>TRBV15|NA|NA|TRBJ2-2
CATSREDMNTGELFF
TGTGCCACCAGCAGAGAAGATATGAACACCGGGGAGCTGTTTTTT
>TRBV10-3|NA|TRBD1|TRBJ1-5
CAISESWGQGAFQPQHF
TGCGCCATCAGTGAGTCGTGGGGACAGGGGGCATTTCAGCCCCAGCATTTT
>TRBV6-4|NA|NA|TRBJ2-2
CASSQGSGELFF
TGTGCCAGCAGTCAGGGGTCCGGGGAGCTGTTTTTT